This T cell receptor (beta chain) was sequenced during a study of neoadjuvant anti-PD-1 for oral cavity cancer. Study-wide background: Non-progressing patients received a fourth nivolumab dose near day 43, then surgery on days 50-56.

General observations from the study: With three patients per group, TCR findings need larger cohorts.

This clone is labeled as medium-sized. Its antigen is as yet unknown. Sequencing used immunoSEQ multiplex PCR; TCRdb keeps in-frame clones, though not all of them. Among under 14,000 clones listed, about 51% were seen once. Patients had HPV-negative, locally advanced oral cavity squamous cell carcinoma. The receptor was isolated from a person aged 40 to 85 with oral cavity squamous cell carcinoma. Sequenced material: tumor tissue, taken before nivolumab (anti-PD-1) treatment.

CDR3 amino acids: CATASLAGEVNEQFF. In DNA form, the CDR3 reads TGTGCCACCGCCTCACTAGCGGGGGAGGTCAATGAGCAGTTCTTC. The chain links TRBV15 to TRBJ2-1; 11 bases are shared with TRBD2. The CDR3 loop spans 15 amino acids. V shed 8 bases and J 6 bases; nucleotides not matched to a gene: 9. The germline V gene encodes CDR1 LNHNV and CDR2 YYDKDF (reference sequence).